This T cell receptor (beta chain) is from a study of blood T cell repertoires in COVID-19. About the study: Material from acute and convalescent COVID-19 was sourced from the United States, Italy and Spain. PBMCs, B-cell-depleted T cells, or T cells provided the cDNA or gDNA that made up the material.

In the study's own analysis: Reference gene primer amplification gave nucleated cell count estimates. Profiled with immunoSEQ multiplex PCR; TCRdb holds only in-frame clones, not every one. V and J calls and clone size are given by that table; D and trimming were obtained from the DNA. The sample has about 120,000 clones; about 79% are singletons. The V end lost 0 bases, the J end lost 5 bases, and 4 bases lay between the germline ends. The CDR3 covers 12 residues. From germline, CDR1 is SNHLY and CDR2 FYNNEI. Source material: peripheral blood. J is TRBJ1-1 and V is TRBV2; D not resolved. The source of this sequence is a man aged 65-85 years with acute or convalescent COVID-19. CDR3 protein: CASSEARTEAFF. CDR3 sequence (DNA): TGTGCCAGCAGTGAAGCGAGGACTGAAGCTTTCTTT.